This TCR beta chain was sequenced in a study of blood T cell repertoires in COVID-19. About the research overall: Acute and convalescent COVID-19 specimens originated in the United States, Italy and Spain.

The protocol was immunoSEQ multiplex PCR, while the TCRdb copy is restricted to in-frame clones and leaves out a portion. The sample shows about 330,000 clones, more than 85% of them seen only once. CDR3 length: 16 residues. Germline V lookup: CDR1 SGHAT, CDR2 FQNNGV. V shed 2 bases and J 5 bases; nucleotides not matched to a gene: 2. Cohorts were determined from participant-reported clinical history. Two consecutive negative NP/OP PCR tests, clearance, or resolved symptoms defined Cohort 3 recovery. This chain links TRBV11-2 with TRBJ2-2, with 13 bases that match TRBD2. The sequencing input was PBMCs or T cells enriched from blood (not recorded which). This sequence originates from a woman aged 30 to 39 who had recovered from COVID-19. The CDR3 DNA reads as TGTGCCAGCAGCTTACCGACTAGCGGGAGGACCGGGGAGCTGTTTTTT. Translating it yields CASSLPTSGRTGELFF. Looking up the rest from reference TRBV11-2 and TRBJ2-2 gives the full variable domain: EAGVAQSPRYKIIEKRQSVAFWCNPISGHATLYWYQQILGQGPKLLIQFQNNGVVDDSQLPKDRFSAERLKGVDSTLKIQPAKLEDSAVYLCASSLPTSGRTGELFFGEGSRLTVL.